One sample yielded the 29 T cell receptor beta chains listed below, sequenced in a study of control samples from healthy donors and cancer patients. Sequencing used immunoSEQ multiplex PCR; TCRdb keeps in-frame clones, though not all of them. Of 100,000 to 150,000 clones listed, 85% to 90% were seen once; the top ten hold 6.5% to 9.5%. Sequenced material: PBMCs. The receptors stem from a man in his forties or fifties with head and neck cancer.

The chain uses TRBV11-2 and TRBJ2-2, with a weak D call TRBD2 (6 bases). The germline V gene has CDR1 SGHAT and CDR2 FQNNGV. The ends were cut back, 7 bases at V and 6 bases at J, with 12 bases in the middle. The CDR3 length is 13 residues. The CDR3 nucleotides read TGTGCCAGCAAATCCGGGAGTCCCGGGGAGCTGTTTTTT. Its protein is CASKSGSPGELFF.

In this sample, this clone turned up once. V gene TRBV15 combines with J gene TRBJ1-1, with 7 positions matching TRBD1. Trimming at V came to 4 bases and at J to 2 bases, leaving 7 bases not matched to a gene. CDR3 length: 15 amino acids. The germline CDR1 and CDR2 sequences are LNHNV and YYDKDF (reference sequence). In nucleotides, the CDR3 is TGTGCCACCAGCACGCATACAGGGGTAAACACTGAAGCTTTCTTT. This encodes CATSTHTGVNTEAFF. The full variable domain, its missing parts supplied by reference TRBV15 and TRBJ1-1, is DAMVIQNPRYQVTQFGKPVTLSCSQTLNHNVMYWYQQKSSQAPKLLFHYYDKDFNNEADTPDNFQSRRPNTSFCFLDIRSPGLGDTAMYLCATSTHTGVNTEAFFGQGTRLTVV.

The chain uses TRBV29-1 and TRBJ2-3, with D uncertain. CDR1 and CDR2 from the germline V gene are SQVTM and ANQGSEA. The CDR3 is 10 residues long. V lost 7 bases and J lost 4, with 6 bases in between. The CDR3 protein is CSGVSDTQYF. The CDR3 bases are TGCAGCGGAGTTTCAGATACGCAGTATTTT.

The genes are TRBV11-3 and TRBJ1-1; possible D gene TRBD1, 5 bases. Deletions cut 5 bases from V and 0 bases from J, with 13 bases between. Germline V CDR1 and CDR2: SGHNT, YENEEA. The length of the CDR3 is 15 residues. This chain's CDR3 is CASSRGGALNTEAFF. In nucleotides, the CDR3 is TGTGCCAGCAGCCGAGGTGGGGCCCTGAACACTGAAGCTTTCTTT.

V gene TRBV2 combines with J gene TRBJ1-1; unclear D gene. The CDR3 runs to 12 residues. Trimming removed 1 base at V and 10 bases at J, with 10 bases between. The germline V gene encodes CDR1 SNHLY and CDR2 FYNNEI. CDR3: CASSEGGQVAFF. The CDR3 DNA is TGTGCCAGCAGTGAAGGGGGTCAGGTAGCTTTCTTT.

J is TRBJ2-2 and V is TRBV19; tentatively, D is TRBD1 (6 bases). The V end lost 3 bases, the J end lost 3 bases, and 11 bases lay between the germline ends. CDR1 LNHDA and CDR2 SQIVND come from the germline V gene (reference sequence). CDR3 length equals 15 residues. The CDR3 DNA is TGTGCCAGTAGTATTGGGACACTTTACACCGGGGAGCTGTTTTTT. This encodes CASSIGTLYTGELFF.

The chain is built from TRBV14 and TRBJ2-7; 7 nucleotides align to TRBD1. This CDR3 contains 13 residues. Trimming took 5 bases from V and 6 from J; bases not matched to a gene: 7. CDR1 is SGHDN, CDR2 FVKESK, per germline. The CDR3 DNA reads TGTGCCAGCAGCTCGACAGGGTTCACCGAGCAGTACTTC. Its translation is CASSSTGFTEQYF.

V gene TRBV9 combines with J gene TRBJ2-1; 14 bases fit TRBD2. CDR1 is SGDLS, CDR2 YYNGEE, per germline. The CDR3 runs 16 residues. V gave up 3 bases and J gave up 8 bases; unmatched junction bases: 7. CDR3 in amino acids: CASSAGTSGSRDEQFF. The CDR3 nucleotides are TGTGCCAGCAGCGCAGGGACTAGCGGGAGTAGGGATGAGCAGTTCTTC. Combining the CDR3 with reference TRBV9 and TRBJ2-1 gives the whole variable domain DSGVTQTPKHLITATGQRVTLRCSPRSGDLSVYWYQQSLDQGLQFLIQYYNGEERAKGNILERFSAQQFPDLHSELNLSSLELGDSALYFCASSAGTSGSRDEQFFGPGTRLTVL.

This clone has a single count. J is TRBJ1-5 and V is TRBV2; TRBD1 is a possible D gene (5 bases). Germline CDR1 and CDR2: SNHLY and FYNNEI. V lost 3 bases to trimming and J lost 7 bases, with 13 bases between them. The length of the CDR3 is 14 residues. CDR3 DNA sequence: TGTGCCAGCAGTGAGAACAGGTCTCTACAGCCCCAGCATTTT. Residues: CASSENRSLQPQHF.

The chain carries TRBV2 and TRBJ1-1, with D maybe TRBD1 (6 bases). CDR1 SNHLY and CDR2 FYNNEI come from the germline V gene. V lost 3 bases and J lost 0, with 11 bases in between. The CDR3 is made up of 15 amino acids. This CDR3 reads CASSDTGTLNTEAFF. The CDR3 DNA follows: TGTGCCAGCAGTGATACAGGGACTCTGAACACTGAAGCTTTCTTT.

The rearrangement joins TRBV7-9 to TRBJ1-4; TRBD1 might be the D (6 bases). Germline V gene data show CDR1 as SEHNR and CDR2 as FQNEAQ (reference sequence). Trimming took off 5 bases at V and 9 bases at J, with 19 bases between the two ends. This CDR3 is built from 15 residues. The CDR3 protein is CASSSQDREGKKLFF. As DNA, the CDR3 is TGTGCCAGCAGCAGTCAGGACAGAGAGGGTAAAAAACTGTTTTTT.

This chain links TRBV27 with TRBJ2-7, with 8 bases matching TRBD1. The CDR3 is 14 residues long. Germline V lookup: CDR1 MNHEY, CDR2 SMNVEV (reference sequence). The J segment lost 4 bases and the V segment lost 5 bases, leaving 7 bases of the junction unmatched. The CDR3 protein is CASSVGQGGYEQYF. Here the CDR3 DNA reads TGTGCCAGCAGTGTAGGACAGGGTGGGTACGAGCAGTACTTC.

The CDR3 here is CASTVYGQRAFF. The CDR3 coding sequence is TGTGCCAGCACAGTTTACGGGCAGAGGGCTTTCTTT. The chain combines TRBV28 with TRBJ1-1; unclear D gene. From germline, CDR1 is MDHEN and CDR2 SYDVKM. CDR3 length equals 12 residues. The ends were cut back, 7 bases at V and 11 bases at J, with 17 bases in the middle.

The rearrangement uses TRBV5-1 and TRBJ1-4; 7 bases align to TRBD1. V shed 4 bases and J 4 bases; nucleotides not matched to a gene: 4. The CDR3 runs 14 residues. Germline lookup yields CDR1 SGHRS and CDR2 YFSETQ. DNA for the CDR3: TGCGCCAGCAGCATGGACAGGAGTAATGAAAAACTGTTTTTT. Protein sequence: CASSMDRSNEKLFF.

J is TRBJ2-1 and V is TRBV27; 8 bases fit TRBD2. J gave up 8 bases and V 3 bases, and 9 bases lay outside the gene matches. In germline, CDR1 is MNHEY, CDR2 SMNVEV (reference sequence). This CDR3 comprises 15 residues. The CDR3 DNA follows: TGTGCCAGCAGTTTCCAGCGGGGGCTCAAGGATGAGCAGTTCTTC. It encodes CASSFQRGLKDEQFF.

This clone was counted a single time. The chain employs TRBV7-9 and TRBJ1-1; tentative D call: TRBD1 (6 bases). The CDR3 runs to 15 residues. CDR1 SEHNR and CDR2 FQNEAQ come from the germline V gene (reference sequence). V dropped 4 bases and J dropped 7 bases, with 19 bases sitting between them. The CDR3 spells CASSSNRERRGEAFF. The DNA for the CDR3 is TGTGCCAGCAGCTCCAACAGGGAGAGGCGGGGTGAAGCTTTCTTT.

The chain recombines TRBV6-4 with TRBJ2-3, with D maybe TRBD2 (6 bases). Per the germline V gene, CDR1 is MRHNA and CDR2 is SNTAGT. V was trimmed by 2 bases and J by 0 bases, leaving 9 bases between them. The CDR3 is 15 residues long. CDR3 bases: TGTGCCAGCAGTGACGGAGGGACTAGCACAGATACGCAGTATTTT. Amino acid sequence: CASSDGGTSTDTQYF.

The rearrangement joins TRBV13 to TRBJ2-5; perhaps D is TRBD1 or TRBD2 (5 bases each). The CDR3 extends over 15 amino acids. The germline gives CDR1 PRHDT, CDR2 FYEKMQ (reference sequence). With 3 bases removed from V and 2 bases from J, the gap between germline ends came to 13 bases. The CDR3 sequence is CASSLAGTPQETQYF. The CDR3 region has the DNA TGTGCCAGCAGCTTGGCCGGGACCCCACAAGAGACCCAGTACTTC.

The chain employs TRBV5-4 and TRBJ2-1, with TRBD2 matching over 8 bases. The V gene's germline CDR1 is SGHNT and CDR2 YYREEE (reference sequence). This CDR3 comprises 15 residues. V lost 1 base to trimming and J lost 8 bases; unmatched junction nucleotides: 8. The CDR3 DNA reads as TGTGCCAGCAGCTTGCAGGGAGCGGGAGCCCATGAGCAGTTCTTC. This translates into CASSLQGAGAHEQFF.

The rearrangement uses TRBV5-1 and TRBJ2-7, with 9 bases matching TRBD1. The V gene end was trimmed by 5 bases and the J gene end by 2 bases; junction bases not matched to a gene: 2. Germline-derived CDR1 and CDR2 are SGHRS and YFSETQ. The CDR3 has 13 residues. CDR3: CASSGDRAYEQYF. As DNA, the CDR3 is TGCGCCAGCAGTGGGGACAGGGCCTACGAGCAGTACTTC.

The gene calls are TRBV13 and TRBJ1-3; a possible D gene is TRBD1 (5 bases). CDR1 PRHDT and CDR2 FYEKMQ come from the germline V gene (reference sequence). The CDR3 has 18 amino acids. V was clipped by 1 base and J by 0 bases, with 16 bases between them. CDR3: CASSLVLEAGNSGNTIYF. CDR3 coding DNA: TGTGCCAGCAGCTTAGTATTAGAGGCAGGGAACTCTGGAAACACCATATATTTT.

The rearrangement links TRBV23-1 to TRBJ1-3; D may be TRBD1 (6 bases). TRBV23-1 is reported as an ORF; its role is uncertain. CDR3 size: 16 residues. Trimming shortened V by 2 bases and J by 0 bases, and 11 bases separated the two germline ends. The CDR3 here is CASSQPGQSSGNTIYF. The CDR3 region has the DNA TGCGCCAGCAGTCAACCAGGACAGAGCTCTGGAAACACCATATATTTT.

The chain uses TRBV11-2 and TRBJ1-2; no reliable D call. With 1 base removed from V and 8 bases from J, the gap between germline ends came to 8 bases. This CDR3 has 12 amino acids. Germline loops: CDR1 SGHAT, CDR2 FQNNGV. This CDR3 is CASSLGGGGYTF. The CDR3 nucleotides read TGTGCCAGCAGCTTAGGTGGAGGCGGCTACACCTTC. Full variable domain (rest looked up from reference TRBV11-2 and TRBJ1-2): EAGVAQSPRYKIIEKRQSVAFWCNPISGHATLYWYQQILGQGPKLLIQFQNNGVVDDSQLPKDRFSAERLKGVDSTLKIQPAKLEDSAVYLCASSLGGGGYTFGSGTRLTVV.

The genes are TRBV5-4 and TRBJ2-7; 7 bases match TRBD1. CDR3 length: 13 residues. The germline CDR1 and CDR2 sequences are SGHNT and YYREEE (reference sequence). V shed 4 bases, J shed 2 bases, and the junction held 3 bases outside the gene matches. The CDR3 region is CASSPGGTYEQYF. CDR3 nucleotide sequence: TGTGCCAGCAGCCCAGGGGGAACCTACGAGCAGTACTTC.

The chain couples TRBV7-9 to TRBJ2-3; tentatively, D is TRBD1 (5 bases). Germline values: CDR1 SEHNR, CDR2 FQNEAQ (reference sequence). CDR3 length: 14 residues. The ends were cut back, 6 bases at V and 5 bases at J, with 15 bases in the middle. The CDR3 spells CASSLQDSKDTQYF. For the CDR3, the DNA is TGTGCCAGCAGTTTACAGGATTCAAAAGATACGCAGTATTTT. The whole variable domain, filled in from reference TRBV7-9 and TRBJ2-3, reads DTGVSQNPRHKITKRGQNVTFRCDPISEHNRLYWYRQTLGQGPEFLTYFQNEAQLEKSRLLSDRFSAERPKGSFSTLEIQRTEQGDSAMYLCASSLQDSKDTQYFGPGTRLTVL.

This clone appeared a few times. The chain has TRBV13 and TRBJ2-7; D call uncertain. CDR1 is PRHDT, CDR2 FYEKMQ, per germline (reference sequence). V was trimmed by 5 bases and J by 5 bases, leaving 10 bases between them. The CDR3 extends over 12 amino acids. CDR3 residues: CASSPQFHEQYF. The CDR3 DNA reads TGTGCCAGCAGCCCACAATTCCACGAGCAGTACTTC.

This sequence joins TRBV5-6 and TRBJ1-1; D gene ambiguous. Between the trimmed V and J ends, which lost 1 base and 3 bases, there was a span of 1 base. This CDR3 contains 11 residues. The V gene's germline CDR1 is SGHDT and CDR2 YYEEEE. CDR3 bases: TGTGCCAGCAGCTTGTACACTGAAGCTTTCTTT. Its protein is CASSLYTEAFF.

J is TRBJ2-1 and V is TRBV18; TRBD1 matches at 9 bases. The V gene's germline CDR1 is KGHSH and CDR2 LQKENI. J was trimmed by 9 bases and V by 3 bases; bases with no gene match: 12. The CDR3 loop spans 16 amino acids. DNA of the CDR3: TGTGCCAGCTCACCGCCCCGGGACAGGGTTGGGAGTGAGCAGTTCTTC. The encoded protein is CASSPPRDRVGSEQFF.

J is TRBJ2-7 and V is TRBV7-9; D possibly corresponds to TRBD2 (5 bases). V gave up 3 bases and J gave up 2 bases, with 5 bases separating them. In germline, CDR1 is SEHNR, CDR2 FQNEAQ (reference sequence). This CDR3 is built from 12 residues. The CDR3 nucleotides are TGTGCCAGCAGCTTCGGGACCTACGAGCAGTACTTC. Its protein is CASSFGTYEQYF.